The 14 T cell receptor beta chains below were found in one sample sequenced in a study of human T cells and chemical hapten exposure. TCRdb re-analysed the RACE reads in MiXCR, keeping a single row per CDR3 protein. This sample yields around 130,000 distinct CDR3 sequences, of which approximately 9.5% are seen a single time; 1.5% to 2% belongs to the top ten. Regarding time point: healthy volunteer bleed at 2 weeks. Extraction of total RNA was performed on unfractionated whole blood. The sample taken for sequencing was whole blood. The receptors shown here come from a male donor in good health. Some clones in this sample may be carry-over from other donors' samples.

CDR3 sequence: CASSLTGAAYEQYF. As DNA, the CDR3 is TGTGCCAGCAGCCTGACAGGGGCTGCCTACGAGCAGTACTTC. J is TRBJ2-7 and V is TRBV6-5, with 8 positions matching TRBD1. Looked up from germline, CDR1 is MNHEY and CDR2 is SVGAGI. The CDR3 has 14 residues. J gave up 2 bases and V 6 bases, and 6 bases lay outside the gene matches.

The CDR3 loop is CASSFKSSSSQYF. The CDR3 region has the DNA TGTGCCAGCAGCTTTAAGAGCTCATCCTCCCAGTACTTC. The J gene is TRBJ2-5, the V gene TRBV11-2, with D unresolved. CDR1 and CDR2 from the germline V gene are SGHAT and FQNNGV. V lost 3 bases and J lost 9, with 14 bases in between. The CDR3 has 13 amino acids.

This clonotype was counted ten times or more. This rearrangement joins TRBV20-1 to TRBJ1-4, with 7 nucleotides matching TRBD1. The CDR3 sequence is 17 residues long. V lost 5 bases and J lost 7; bases outside the gene matches: 19. Germline assignment: CDR1 DFQATT and CDR2 SNEGSKA (reference sequence). In nucleotides, the CDR3 is TGCAGTGCTTCGGGTGGGACAGCCCTTCAAGGAGGTGAAAAACTGTTTTTT. Translating gives CSASGGTALQGGEKLFF.

In its sample, this clonotype was seen a few times. The chain couples TRBV4-3 to TRBJ1-2, with TRBD1 matching over 9 bases. The CDR3 consists of 15 residues. V shed 3 bases, J shed 7 bases, and the junction held 9 bases outside the gene matches. CDR1 and CDR2 from the germline V gene are LGHNA and YSLEER. In DNA form, the CDR3 reads TGCGCCAGCAGCCAGGGTAAACAGGGGGCGTTTGGCTACACCTTC. This codes for CASSQGKQGAFGYTF.

J is TRBJ2-7 and V is TRBV14, with D unresolved. The CDR3 has 12 residues. Germline V gives CDR1 SGHDN, CDR2 FVKESK. Trimming stripped 2 bases from V and 4 bases from J, with 6 bases between. The CDR3 here is CASSQRNYEQYF. The CDR3 DNA follows: TGTGCCAGCAGCCAACGGAATTACGAGCAGTACTTC.

This clonotype was seen ten or more times. The V and J genes are TRBV19 and TRBJ2-5; TRBD2 matches at 9 bases. The CDR3 runs to 15 residues. Germline-derived CDR1 and CDR2 are LNHDA and SQIVND (reference sequence). V trimming: 5 bases; J trimming: 5 bases; junction bases outside the gene matches: 9. Written as DNA, the CDR3 is TGTGCCAGTAGTGTGACTAGCGGCGCCTTTGAGACCCAGTACTTC. Protein sequence: CASSVTSGAFETQYF.

This clonotype was observed at least ten times. The rearrangement joins TRBV12-3 or TRBV12-4 to TRBJ1-1, with 10 nucleotides matching TRBD1. This CDR3 is built from 15 residues. Trimming took 7 bases from V and 2 from J; bases not matched to a gene: 7. CDR3 loop: CASNSGDRGNTEAFF. The DNA of the CDR3 is TGTGCCAGCAACTCCGGGGACAGGGGTAACACTGAAGCTTTCTTT.

V gene TRBV12-3 or TRBV12-4 combines with J gene TRBJ2-6; D might be TRBD2 (5 bases). The CDR3 has 16 amino acids. V shed 6 bases and J shed 2 bases, with 14 bases lying between them. The CDR3 here is CASSYHLGAGANVLTF. DNA for the CDR3: TGTGCCAGCAGCTACCACTTGGGAGCTGGGGCCAACGTCCTGACTTTC.

This clonotype was counted at least ten times. The V and J genes are TRBV10-3 and TRBJ2-7; 9 nucleotides agree with TRBD1. CDR3 size: 14 residues. J was trimmed by 5 bases and V by 7 bases; bases with no gene match: 9. CDR1 and CDR2 (germline): ENHRY, SYGVKD. This CDR3 is CAITGQGLIDEQYF. CDR3 bases: TGTGCCATCACTGGACAGGGGTTAATCGACGAGCAGTACTTC.

V is TRBV6-2 or TRBV6-3 and J is TRBJ1-5, with D unresolved. Trimming pared 0 bases from V and 1 base from J, leaving 10 bases between. Germline values: CDR1 MNHEY, CDR2 SVGEGT. The CDR3 contains 16 residues. Written as DNA, the CDR3 is TGTGCCAGCAGTTACTCGACCAGTAGCAGCAATCAGCCCCAGCATTTT. Translated, it gives CASSYSTSSSNQPQHF.

The V gene is TRBV7-8, the J gene TRBJ2-1; 8 bases fit TRBD2. With 2 bases clipped from V and 7 bases from J, the junction kept 7 bases outside the gene matches. From germline, CDR1 is SGHVS and CDR2 FQNEAQ. The CDR3 sequence is 15 residues long. The CDR3 loop reads CASSLLAGVRNEQFF. The CDR3 region has the DNA TGTGCCAGCAGCTTACTAGCGGGCGTAAGGAATGAGCAGTTCTTC.

A note on this clonotype: The junction departs from the called germline gene at one end, perhaps through a read error. This rearrangement joins TRBV2 to TRBJ2-3; D is tentatively TRBD1 or TRBD2 (6 bases each). The CDR3 sequence is 17 residues long. The germline CDR1 and CDR2 sequences are SNHLY and FYNNEI. CDR3 coding DNA: TGTACCAGCAGTGAACAGGGAACCAGCGGGAGCACAGATACGCAGTATTTT. It translates to CTSSEQGTSGSTDTQYF.

This clonotype was detected ten times or more. The rearrangement links TRBV6-2 or TRBV6-3 to TRBJ2-2; D uncertain. Deletions cut 2 bases from V and 6 bases from J, with 10 bases between. Germline CDR1 and CDR2: MNHEY and SVGEGT. This CDR3 comprises 14 residues. For the CDR3, the DNA is TGTGCCAGCAGTTACGTAGGGCCTGCCGGGGAGCTGTTTTTT. Its protein product is CASSYVGPAGELFF.

This clonotype has a handful of counts. This chain uses TRBV5-1 with TRBJ2-7, with 8 bases fitting TRBD2. J was trimmed by 5 bases and V by 5 bases; bases with no gene match: 9. The CDR3 spans 14 residues. CDR1 is SGHRS and CDR2 is YFSETQ in the germline V gene. The chain's CDR3 is CASSQTGTRHEQYF. The CDR3 DNA sequence: TGCGCCAGCAGTCAGACCGGGACTAGGCACGAGCAGTACTTC.